Shown below are 9 T cell receptor beta chains from a single sample sequenced in a study of shared clonotypes between healthy human individuals. Measured with immunoSEQ multiplex PCR; TCRdb has only the in-frame clones, and not every one. The table records some 2.3 million clones, more than 85% of them present only once. The specimen was naive CD4+ T cells from PBMCs. Subset denoted: CD45RA+ positively selected. These receptors were obtained from a man between 18 and 35 years old in good health. Some clones in this sample may be carry-over from other donors' samples.

The V call is TRBV30, the J call TRBJ2-1; D call uncertain. CDR3 length: 13 amino acids. Germline lookup yields CDR1 GTSNPN and CDR2 SVGIG (reference sequence). Trimming took 4 bases from V and 4 from J, leaving 11 bases between them. Here the CDR3 reads CAWKAGLYNEQFF. The CDR3 DNA reads TGTGCCTGGAAGGCCGGCCTATACAATGAGCAGTTCTTC.

V gene TRBV30 combines with J gene TRBJ1-4; D possibly corresponds to TRBD1 (5 bases). The CDR3 runs 17 residues. The germline CDR1 and CDR2 sequences are GTSNPN and SVGIG (reference sequence). V lost 3 bases and J lost 0, with 17 bases in between. CDR3 region: CAWSESTAFATNEKLFF. DNA for the CDR3: TGTGCCTGGAGCGAATCGACAGCATTTGCAACTAATGAAAAACTGTTTTTT.

The CDR3 DNA follows: TGTGCCAGCAGTTTAGGGGGGACAGGGAGGGGTGAAGCTTTCTTT. Protein: CASSLGGTGRGEAFF. The rearrangement links TRBV28 to TRBJ1-1; TRBD1 aligns across 9 bases. V dropped 2 bases and J dropped 7; count of bases not matched to a gene: 8. Looked up from germline, CDR1 is MDHEN and CDR2 is SYDVKM. This CDR3 contains 15 residues.

The V call is TRBV30, the J call TRBJ1-5, with D unclear. V dropped 5 bases and J dropped 3 bases, with 11 bases sitting between them. The germline gives CDR1 GTSNPN, CDR2 SVGIG (reference sequence). The CDR3 is made up of 13 amino acids. The DNA of the CDR3 is TGTGCCTGGGGTCTAAGGACCAATCAGCCCCAGCATTTT. Translating it yields CAWGLRTNQPQHF.

This chain connects TRBV5-1 to TRBJ2-7; possibly TRBD1 for D (5 bases). Looked up from germline, CDR1 is SGHRS and CDR2 is YFSETQ. Trimming left V 0 bases short and J 7 bases short, with 14 bases between. The CDR3 runs to 14 residues. CDR3 nucleotides: TGCGCCAGCAGCTTGGGCAGGTCCCCAGGGGAGCAGTACTTC. It encodes CASSLGRSPGEQYF.

The chain combines TRBV5-1 with TRBJ2-3; D is undetermined. Germline CDR1 reads SGHRS; CDR2 reads YFSETQ. V was cut by 3 bases and J by 0 bases, with 8 bases left in between. This CDR3 is 14 amino acids long. In nucleotides, the CDR3 is TGCGCCAGCAGCTCTACACTCAGCACAGATACGCAGTATTTT. It codes for CASSSTLSTDTQYF.

The chain joins TRBV7-2 to TRBJ2-7; the D gene could be TRBD1 or TRBD2 (5 bases each). The germline V and J ends were trimmed by 4 bases and 4 bases, with 14 bases remaining between them. The CDR3 consists of 14 residues. Germline V gene data show CDR1 as SGHTA and CDR2 as FQGNSA. The CDR3 reads CASSSGTPPYEQYF. The CDR3, as DNA: TGTGCCAGCAGCTCCGGGACCCCACCTTACGAGCAGTACTTC.

This chain connects TRBV18 to TRBJ1-5, with 10 bases lining up with TRBD1. From germline, CDR1 is KGHSH and CDR2 LQKENI. V trimming: 6 bases; J trimming: 6 bases; junction bases outside the gene matches: 8. This CDR3 spans 15 amino acids. DNA for the CDR3: TGTGCCAGCTCCCCCGACAGGGGGCGGGGTCAGCCCCAGCATTTT. It yields the protein CASSPDRGRGQPQHF.

V gene TRBV19 combines with J gene TRBJ1-2; TRBD1 agrees at 9 bases. The CDR3 extends over 15 amino acids. CDR1 and CDR2 from the germline V gene are LNHDA and SQIVND (reference sequence). Germline trimming cut 8 bases from V and 3 bases from J; bases unmatched to any gene: 10. Here the CDR3 reads CASRREDRGDYGYTF. The CDR3 bases are TGTGCCAGTCGGAGGGAGGACAGGGGAGACTATGGCTACACCTTC.